The clone carrying this T cell receptor beta chain showed up just a few times. The antigen is undetermined. Template switching by 5'RACE produced TCR cDNA, adding a universal primer site and UMIs. Each CDR3 protein is one row after TCRdb ran MiXCR on the 5' RACE reads. This table has approximately 300,000 distinct CDR3 sequences, 10% to 15% appearing once. The sample originates from a study of T cells after yellow fever vaccination. The study, taken as a whole, reports: Secondary responses were weaker yet peaked faster, day 5 versus 15. Although most clonotypes did not, a small share appeared in both CD4 and CD8 compartments.

The germline V gene encodes CDR1 LNHNV and CDR2 YYDKDF (reference sequence). The CDR3 is made up of 15 amino acids. V dropped 2 bases and J dropped 2 bases, with 12 bases sitting between them. The sequence was obtained from a man younger than 40 who received the YFV17D yellow fever vaccine. The V and J genes are TRBV15 and TRBJ2-5; D uncertain. The starting material was CD4+ T cells sorted from PBMCs, obtained 45 days after the yellow fever booster vaccination. As DNA, the CDR3 is TGTGCCACCAGCAGATGGGTGGGCGGACAAGAGACCCAGTACTTC. It translates to CATSRWVGGQETQYF.